What follows are 29 T cell receptor beta chains derived from one specimen sequenced in a study of shared clonotypes between healthy human individuals. Clones were sequenced by immunoSEQ multiplex PCR, and TCRdb holds only the in-frame ones, with some missing. The profile shows roughly 2.2 million clones, 80% to 95% of them singletons. The sample consisted of naive CD4+ T cells from PBMCs. Subset denoted: CD45RA+ positively selected. The source of these receptors is a young man in good health. Some clones in this sample may be carry-over from other donors' samples.

The chain is built from TRBV21-1 and TRBJ2-7. TRBV21-1 is recorded as a pseudogene. CDR3 length: 12 amino acids. The CDR3 reads CASSKAGYEQYF. The CDR3 region has the DNA TGTGCCAGCAGCAAAGCAGGGTACGAGCAGTACTTC.

V and J are TRBV5-5 and TRBJ2-7; the D is unclear. The V gene lost 0 bases and the J gene lost 3 bases, with 13 bases spanning the gap. The V gene's germline CDR1 is SGHKS and CDR2 YYEKEE (reference sequence). This CDR3 has 15 amino acids. The CDR3 DNA reads as TGTGCCAGCAGCTTGGATTTTACGGGTGACTACGAGCAGTACTTC. Its translation: CASSLDFTGDYEQYF.

This sequence joins TRBV19 and TRBJ2-7, with TRBD1 identical over 11 bases. Germline V gives CDR1 LNHDA, CDR2 SQIVND (reference sequence). This CDR3 comprises 16 residues. Trimming removed 4 bases from V and 3 bases from J; junction bases left unmatched: 8. CDR3 in amino acids: CASSKTSGTGGYEQYF. The CDR3 DNA reads as TGTGCCAGTAGTAAGACGTCCGGGACAGGGGGCTACGAGCAGTACTTC.

The rearrangement links TRBV5-1 to TRBJ2-1; 10 nucleotides agree with TRBD1. Germline-derived CDR1 and CDR2 are SGHRS and YFSETQ. CDR3 length: 13 amino acids. Losses at the gene ends were 4 bases for V and 16 bases for J; bases not matched to a gene: 11. CDR3 coding DNA: TGCGCCAGCAGCCCATTTCCGGGACAGGGGCTATTCTTC. Protein: CASSPFPGQGLFF.

This chain links TRBV4-3 with TRBJ2-2; D may match TRBD1 or TRBD2 (5 bases each). CDR3 length: 19 residues. Germline V gene lookup returns CDR1 LGHNA and CDR2 YSLEER. The V gene lost 0 bases and the J gene lost 4 bases, with 21 bases spanning the gap. CDR3 amino acids: CASSQDLPGRGSSTGELFF. DNA for the CDR3: TGCGCCAGCAGCCAAGATCTCCCGGGACGGGGCTCTTCCACCGGGGAGCTGTTTTTT.

V is TRBV5-1 and J is TRBJ1-3, with D maybe TRBD1 (6 bases). Germline V gene lookup returns CDR1 SGHRS and CDR2 YFSETQ. CDR3 length: 15 amino acids. Between the trimmed V and J ends, which lost 4 bases and 4 bases, there was a span of 15 bases. CDR3 DNA sequence: TGCGCCAGCAGCAACTCGGGGGGGCCCGGAAACACCATATATTTT. Protein product: CASSNSGGPGNTIYF.

The rearrangement links TRBV27 to TRBJ2-7; D possibly uses TRBD1 or TRBD2 (5 bases each). The CDR3 covers 14 residues. Germline V CDR1 and CDR2: MNHEY, SMNVEV (reference sequence). Trimming took 0 bases from V and 0 from J, leaving 6 bases between them. CDR3 bases: TGTGCCAGCAGTTTATCGGGGGACTCCTACGAGCAGTACTTC. It yields the protein CASSLSGDSYEQYF.

V is TRBV30 and J is TRBJ2-7; 8 bases map to TRBD1. The CDR3 runs 13 residues. Germline values: CDR1 GTSNPN, CDR2 SVGIG (reference sequence). Trimming at V came to 5 bases and at J to 5 bases, leaving 8 bases not matched to a gene. The CDR3 nucleotides read TGTGCCTGGGCCCAAGACAGGGGCCACGAGCAGTACTTC. Translated: CAWAQDRGHEQYF.

This clone has only a few counts. The chain joins TRBV9 to TRBJ1-2, with 7 positions matching TRBD1. The V segment lost 0 bases and the J segment 8 bases; nucleotides outside the gene matches: 7. Germline assignment: CDR1 SGDLS and CDR2 YYNGEE. This CDR3 is 14 amino acids long. The CDR3 loop reads CASSVVTGSMGYTF. The CDR3 bases are TGTGCCAGCAGCGTAGTGACAGGGAGTATGGGCTACACCTTC. Based on the CDR3 plus reference TRBV9 and TRBJ1-2, the full variable domain is DSGVTQTPKHLITATGQRVTLRCSPRSGDLSVYWYQQSLDQGLQFLIQYYNGEERAKGNILERFSAQQFPDLHSELNLSSLELGDSALYFCASSVVTGSMGYTFGSGTRLTVV.

The V gene is TRBV30, the J gene TRBJ2-2; a weak D match, TRBD1 (6 bases). Trimming stripped 3 bases from V and 0 bases from J, with 11 bases between. Per germline, CDR1 GTSNPN and CDR2 SVGIG (reference sequence). The CDR3 has 15 residues. CDR3: CAWRGAASNTGELFF. Written as DNA, the CDR3 is TGTGCCTGGAGGGGGGCGGCTTCGAACACCGGGGAGCTGTTTTTT.

Comments on this clone: Other DNA sequences in the same sample also yield this CDR3. The chain links TRBV11-3 to TRBJ2-5, with D maybe TRBD1 (6 bases). Germline V CDR1 and CDR2: SGHNT, YENEEA. The CDR3 consists of 13 residues. V shed 0 bases and J shed 4 bases, with 6 bases lying between them. This CDR3 is CASSLDRGETQYF. CDR3 coding DNA: TGTGCCAGCAGCTTAGACAGGGGAGAGACCCAGTACTTC.

The rearrangement joins TRBV11-2 to TRBJ2-5, with D hard to call. CDR3 length: 15 residues. CDR1 and CDR2 from the germline V gene are SGHAT and FQNNGV. The V end was cut by 5 bases, the J end by 5 bases, with 18 bases between. The CDR3 spells CASSHDLTRVETQYF. The CDR3, as DNA: TGTGCCAGCAGCCACGACTTAACCCGGGTGGAGACCCAGTACTTC.

This chain connects TRBV6-6 to TRBJ2-7, with D perhaps matching TRBD1 (5 bases). Germline loops: CDR1 MNHNY, CDR2 SVGAGI (reference sequence). There are 16 residues in the CDR3. The germline V and J ends were trimmed by 6 bases and 4 bases, with 22 bases remaining between them. The chain's CDR3 is CASREQVFSPSYEQYF. The CDR3 DNA follows: TGTGCCAGCAGGGAACAGGTGTTTTCCCCTAGTTACGAGCAGTACTTC.

V gene TRBV15 combines with J gene TRBJ2-7, with D perhaps TRBD2 (6 bases). There are 15 residues in the CDR3. Germline CDR1 is LNHNV and CDR2 is YYDKDF (reference sequence). With 1 base removed from V and 1 base from J, the gap between germline ends came to 11 bases. This chain's CDR3 is CATSRAGTPSYEQYF. As DNA, the CDR3 is TGTGCCACCAGCAGAGCTGGGACTCCGTCCTACGAGCAGTACTTC.

This chain connects TRBV29-1 to TRBJ1-4, with D unclear. V shed 4 bases and J shed 0 bases, with 6 bases lying between them. CDR1 SQVTM and CDR2 ANQGSEA come from the germline V gene. The CDR3 covers 13 residues. CDR3 sequence (DNA): TGCAGCGTTGTAGGGTCAACTAATGAAAAACTGTTTTTT. It codes for CSVVGSTNEKLFF.

The chain links TRBV10-3 to TRBJ2-3; no firm D call. There are 12 residues in the CDR3. From germline, CDR1 is ENHRY and CDR2 SYGVKD. The V end lost 7 bases, the J end lost 0 bases, and 5 bases lay between the germline ends. CDR3 nucleotides: TGTGCCATCAAGGATAGCACAGATACGCAGTATTTT. It is translated as CAIKDSTDTQYF.

This chain links TRBV29-1 with TRBJ1-1; TRBD1 might be the D (6 bases). The CDR3 is 14 residues long. The germline V and J ends were trimmed by 6 bases and 0 bases, with 14 bases remaining between them. Germline V lookup: CDR1 SQVTM, CDR2 ANQGSEA. CDR3 residues: CSVGKGGMNTEAFF. The CDR3 DNA follows: TGCAGCGTCGGTAAAGGGGGTATGAACACTGAAGCTTTCTTT.

V usage is TRBV5-1 and J usage is TRBJ2-1; 12 bases match TRBD2. Germline assignment: CDR1 SGHRS and CDR2 YFSETQ. The trim removed 0 bases at V and 7 bases at J, leaving 5 bases unmatched. The CDR3 is 16 residues long. The CDR3 is CASSLEGTSGLNEQFF. The CDR3 region has the DNA TGCGCCAGCAGCTTGGAGGGGACTAGCGGGTTGAATGAGCAGTTCTTC.

The chain uses TRBV2 and TRBJ2-7; D is ambiguous. Trimming removed 4 bases at V and 0 bases at J, with 10 bases between. In germline, CDR1 is SNHLY, CDR2 FYNNEI. CDR3 length equals 14 residues. CDR3 region: CASSVEVGSYEQYF. The CDR3 DNA reads TGTGCCAGCAGTGTTGAGGTGGGCTCCTACGAGCAGTACTTC.

This clone was observed once. Other nucleotide sequences from this sample produce the same CDR3. V is TRBV7-3 and J is TRBJ2-3; D may be TRBD2 (5 bases). CDR1 is SGHTA and CDR2 is FQGTGA in the germline V gene. The CDR3 totals 13 residues. V was cut by 5 bases and J by 6 bases, with 12 bases left in between. The CDR3 loop reads CASSPGVRDTQYF. The CDR3 nucleotides read TGTGCCAGCAGCCCCGGGGTACGGGATACGCAGTATTTT. The full variable domain, with the rest looked up from reference TRBV7-3 and TRBJ2-3, is GAGVSQTPSNKVTEKGKYVELRCDPISGHTALYWYRQSLGQGPEFLIYFQGTGAADDSGLPNDRFFAVRPEGSVSTLKIQRTERGDSAVYLCASSPGVRDTQYFGPGTRLTVL.

This sequence joins TRBV5-1 and TRBJ2-2; 7 bases map to TRBD1. This CDR3 is built from 16 residues. The trim removed 3 bases at V and 6 bases at J, leaving 11 bases unmatched. CDR1 SGHRS and CDR2 YFSETQ come from the germline V gene. The CDR3 spells CASSSSGQGVPGELFF. In nucleotides, the CDR3 is TGCGCCAGCAGCTCATCCGGGCAGGGGGTCCCCGGGGAGCTGTTTTTT. Combining the CDR3 with reference TRBV5-1 and TRBJ2-2 gives the whole variable domain KAGVTQTPRYLIKTRGQQVTLSCSPISGHRSVSWYQQTPGQGLQFLFEYFSETQRNKGNFPGRFSGRQFSNSRSEMNVSTLELGDSALYLCASSSSGQGVPGELFFGEGSRLTVL.

The chain recombines TRBV5-6 with TRBJ1-4; 7 bases are a match to TRBD1. With V trimmed by 4 bases and J by 8 bases, 5 bases remained unmatched. Germline loops: CDR1 SGHDT, CDR2 YYEEEE. This CDR3 comprises 13 residues. CDR3 in amino acids: CASSRQGLEKLFF. CDR3 bases: TGTGCCAGCAGCCGACAGGGTTTAGAAAAACTGTTTTTT.

Concerning this clone: This CDR3 is also generated by other DNA sequences in the sample. V is TRBV19 and J is TRBJ2-3; a weak D match, TRBD2 (6 bases). Deletions cut 3 bases from V and 3 bases from J, with 10 bases between. CDR3 size: 14 residues. Germline V gene lookup returns CDR1 LNHDA and CDR2 SQIVND (reference sequence). The CDR3 DNA reads as TGTGCCAGTAGTATCCGGCTAGCGACAGATACGCAGTATTTT. This gives the protein CASSIRLATDTQYF.

The gene calls are TRBV14 and TRBJ2-3; 8 bases map to TRBD2. After removal of 6 bases from V and 1 base from J, the junction contained 3 bases not matched to a gene. This CDR3 has 14 residues. Germline V gene data show CDR1 as SGHDN and CDR2 as FVKESK. CDR3 DNA sequence: TGTGCCAGCAGTCTCGGGGGGGGCACAGATACGCAGTATTTT. Protein sequence: CASSLGGGTDTQYF.

The V gene is TRBV28, the J gene TRBJ2-7; 9 nucleotides match TRBD1. The germline V gene encodes CDR1 MDHEN and CDR2 SYDVKM. V shed 4 bases and J 3 bases; nucleotides not matched to a gene: 4. CDR3 length: 14 amino acids. The DNA for the CDR3 is TGTGCCAGCAGTTACGTGACAGGGGGCTACGAGCAGTACTTC. Protein sequence: CASSYVTGGYEQYF.

The rearrangement joins TRBV28 to TRBJ2-7; D possibly corresponds to TRBD1 (6 bases). CDR3 length: 17 residues. V lost 2 bases and J 3 bases, leaving 20 bases between the germline ends. Germline CDR1 is MDHEN and CDR2 is SYDVKM. In nucleotides, the CDR3 is TGTGCCAGCAGTTTAGCGAGAACAGGGCTAGACGGCTACGAGCAGTACTTC. Amino acid sequence: CASSLARTGLDGYEQYF.

The rearrangement links TRBV10-3 to TRBJ2-7; D is uncertain. With 0 bases removed from V and 6 bases from J, the gap between germline ends came to 6 bases. The germline gives CDR1 ENHRY, CDR2 SYGVKD. The CDR3 totals 12 residues. CDR3 in amino acids: CAISESSLEQYF. The CDR3 coding sequence is TGTGCCATCAGTGAGTCGTCCCTCGAGCAGTACTTC.

The chain couples TRBV4-3 to TRBJ2-2; TRBD1 agrees at 9 bases. Germline CDR1 LGHNA, CDR2 YSLEER. The CDR3 spans 17 residues. V lost 5 bases to trimming and J lost 5 bases; unmatched junction nucleotides: 12. This chain's CDR3 is CASSDRDRAGRTGELFF. CDR3 bases: TGCGCCAGCAGCGACCGGGACAGGGCTGGGAGAACCGGGGAGCTGTTTTTT.

There are a few counts of this clone. V and J are TRBV11-1 and TRBJ1-1; 8 nucleotides align to TRBD1. The V gene's germline CDR1 is SGHAT and CDR2 FQDESV (reference sequence). The CDR3 length is 16 residues. The V gene end was trimmed by 2 bases and the J gene end by 0 bases; junction bases not matched to a gene: 5. The CDR3 is CASSLQGAGVNTEAFF. For the CDR3, the DNA is TGTGCCAGCAGCTTACAGGGGGCCGGGGTGAACACTGAAGCTTTCTTT.